This TCR beta chain was observed in a study of T cell responses to AZD1222 COVID-19 vaccine. For the study at large: Timing groups of about 4 and about 12 weeks for second doses were pooled. Findings of the study overall: Baseline seropositivity characterized only a handful of AZD1222 recipients. Spike-specific TCR breadth and depth grew following two AZD1222 doses. Along spike, vaccine-associated CD4 TCRs were found throughout, with dominance at 160-218 and 743-854.

V lost 7 bases and J lost 4, with 5 bases in between. Germline CDR1 reads SNHLY; CDR2 reads FYNNEI. The CDR3 contains 11 residues. The repertoire was sequenced with immunoSEQ multiplex PCR; TCRdb's copy has only in-frame clones and lacks some. Among about 110,000 clones listed, nearly 90% were seen once. Only one count was recorded for this clone. Its antigen is unidentified. The TCR sequence derives from an adult in good health. This chain connects TRBV2 to TRBJ2-1; unclear D gene. This sample comprised peripheral blood, obtained on day 0 of AZD1222 vaccination. CDR3 sequence reads: CASKGYNEQFF. The CDR3 nucleotides are TGTGCCAGCAAAGGTTACAATGAGCAGTTCTTC.